This passage covers 11 T cell receptor beta chains from one sample sequenced in a study of tumor-infiltrating lymphocytes in primary liver carcinoma. Both RNA and DNA were isolated together from 20-30 mg of bulk tissue that had not been sorted. Total RNA (about 500 ng) served as template for TCR beta cDNA synthesis primed by a constant-region primer. Libraries for TCR beta were built through three nested multiplex PCR rounds, which together made up a slightly modified ARM-PCR procedure. Rounds one and two of PCR, each of 10 cycles, were primed with TRBV1-TRBV30 forward primers and a C-beta reverse primer. TCRdb independently ran MiXCR on the multiplex PCR reads; one entry per CDR3 protein. The data hold 100,000 to 150,000 distinct CDR3 sequences, with 50% to 80% observed a single time. The material sequenced was liver tumor tissue from sampling region 3. This sample's subset: tumor region T3, left-lateral pole. All receptors come from a woman between 55 and 75 years old with primary liver carcinoma and hepatitis B virus infection.

On this clonotype: The missing conserved phenylalanine or tryptophan at the end of this CDR3 makes a read error likely. This CDR3 reads CASSLGRIGELFV. The DNA of the CDR3 is TGTGCCAGCAGCTTAGGTAGGATTGGGGAGCTGTTTGTT. This chain links TRBV11-1 with TRBJ2-2; D not certain. Germline V lookup: CDR1 SGHAT, CDR2 FQDESV (reference sequence). Trimming removed 1 base at V and 8 bases at J, with 8 bases between. The CDR3 is 13 amino acids.

By its share, this clonotype is medium-sized. The chain carries TRBV11-2 and TRBJ1-1, with D maybe TRBD1 (6 bases). Per the germline V gene, CDR1 is SGHAT and CDR2 is FQNNGV. V gave up 5 bases and J gave up 5 bases, with 18 bases separating them. This CDR3 spans 15 amino acids. The CDR3 nucleotides are TGTGCCAGCAGCCGCCCTGCCGGGGGGCGGACTGAAGCTTTCTTT. Its protein is CASSRPAGGRTEAFF.

Comments on this clonotype: A much larger clonotype is one base distant, so this may be a read error. The chain has TRBV6-5 and TRBJ2-7, with 7 bases matching TRBD2. Germline V gene lookup returns CDR1 MNHEY and CDR2 SVGAGI. This CDR3 is built from 18 residues. After removal of 0 bases from V and 3 bases from J, the junction contained 14 bases not matched to a gene. DNA of the CDR3: TGTGCCAGCAGTTACTCTCGGGGAGGCCGAGGACTAGGCTACGAGCAGTACTTC. Its translation: CASSYSRGGRGLGYEQYF.

This clonotype showed up just once. Possible read error: a much larger clone is one base away. The rearrangement joins TRBV6-1 to TRBJ1-5; 7 bases fit TRBD1. The V gene's germline CDR1 is MNHNS and CDR2 SASEGT. V lost 6 bases, J lost 7 bases, and 12 bases stayed unmatched. CDR3 length: 15 amino acids. For the CDR3, the DNA is TGTGCCAGCAGCCTCATTACAGGGGAATACCAGCCCCAGCATTTT. Its translation: CASSLITGEYQPQHF.

Notes on this clonotype: One end of the junction varies from germline; a read error may be responsible. The chain uses TRBV6-5 and TRBJ2-4; TRBD2 matches 8 bases. There are 14 residues in the CDR3. Germline V lookup: CDR1 MNHEY, CDR2 SVGAGI. CDR3 residues: CASNPLRGGNIQCF. CDR3 DNA sequence: TGTGCGAGCAATCCCCTTCGGGGGGGAAACATTCAGTGCTTC.

About this clonotype: The conserved closing phenylalanine or tryptophan is absent in this CDR3, likely reflecting a read error. The chain couples TRBV7-8 to TRBJ2-6; D is possibly TRBD1 (5 bases). CDR1 SGHVS and CDR2 FQNEAQ come from the germline V gene. The CDR3 is 17 residues long. In DNA, the CDR3 is TGCGCCAGCAGCATGGGTACACCAAGACAGGGGGCCAACGTCCTGACTCCC. Residues: CASSMGTPRQGANVLTP.

This clonotype showed up just once. This chain uses TRBV6-5 with TRBJ1-2; a possible D gene is TRBD1 (5 bases). The germline V gene encodes CDR1 MNHEY and CDR2 SVGAGI. This CDR3 has 13 amino acids. Between the trimmed V and J ends, which lost 7 bases and 10 bases, there was a span of 19 bases. The CDR3: CASTRGMGRDYTF. CDR3 coding DNA: TGTGCCAGCACCCGAGGGATGGGACGAGACTACACCTTC.

This clonotype has at least ten counts. This chain connects TRBV7-9 to TRBJ1-4, with D possibly matching TRBD1 (6 bases). Germline V CDR1 and CDR2: SEHNR, FQNEAQ (reference sequence). This CDR3 is built from 15 residues. V was cut by 0 bases and J by 1 base, with 6 bases left in between. CDR3 protein: CASSLAQGTNEKLFF. CDR3 DNA: TGTGCCAGCAGCTTAGCACAGGGAACTAATGAAAAACTGTTTTTT.

The chain links TRBV11-2 to TRBJ2-5; D call uncertain. Germline V gives CDR1 SGHAT, CDR2 FQNNGV. V was clipped by 8 bases and J by 4 bases, with 11 bases between them. The CDR3 extends over 12 amino acids. The CDR3 DNA sequence: TGTGCCAGCGGCCACCCCACAGAGACCCAGTACTTC. Translated: CASGHPTETQYF.

This clonotype was counted at least ten times. The rearrangement uses TRBV12-3 or TRBV12-4 and TRBJ2-2, with a possible D match to TRBD2 (6 bases). V lost 0 bases and J lost 4, with 9 bases in between. The CDR3 runs 15 residues. This CDR3 is CASSLAGGFTGELFF. The CDR3 DNA is TGTGCCAGCAGTTTAGCGGGAGGATTCACCGGGGAGCTGTTTTTT.

A remark on this clonotype: Germline and junction disagree at one end, which may indicate a read error. The rearrangement links TRBV6-5 to TRBJ1-6; possibly TRBD1 for D (6 bases). Germline V gene sequence: CDR1 MNHEY, CDR2 SVGAGI. The CDR3 has 14 amino acids. The CDR3 bases are TGTGCCATCAGTTACCGACAGGAAAGTTCACCCCTCCACTTT. It codes for CAISYRQESSPLHF.